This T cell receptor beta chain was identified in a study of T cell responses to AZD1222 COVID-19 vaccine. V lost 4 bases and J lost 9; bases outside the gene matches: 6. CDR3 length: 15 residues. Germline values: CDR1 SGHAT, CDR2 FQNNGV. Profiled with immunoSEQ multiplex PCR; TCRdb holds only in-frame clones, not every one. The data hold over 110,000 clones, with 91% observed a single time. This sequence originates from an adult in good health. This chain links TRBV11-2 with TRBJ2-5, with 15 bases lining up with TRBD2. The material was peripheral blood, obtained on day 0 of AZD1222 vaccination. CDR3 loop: CASSSSRTSGGAQYF. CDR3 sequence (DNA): TGTGCCAGCAGCTCTTCCCGGACTAGCGGGGGGGCCCAGTACTTC.